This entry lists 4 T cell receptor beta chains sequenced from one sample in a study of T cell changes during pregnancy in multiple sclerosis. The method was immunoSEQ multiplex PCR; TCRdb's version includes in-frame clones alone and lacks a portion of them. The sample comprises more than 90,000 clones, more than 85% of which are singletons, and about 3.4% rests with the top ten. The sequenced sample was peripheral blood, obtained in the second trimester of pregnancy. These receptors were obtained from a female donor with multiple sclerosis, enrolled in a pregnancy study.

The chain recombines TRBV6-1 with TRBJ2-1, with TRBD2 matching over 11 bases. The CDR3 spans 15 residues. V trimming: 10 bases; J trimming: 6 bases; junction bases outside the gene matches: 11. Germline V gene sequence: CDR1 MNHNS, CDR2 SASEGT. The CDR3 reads CATTYIAGGGNEQFF. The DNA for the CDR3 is TGTGCCACCACCTACATAGCGGGAGGGGGCAATGAGCAGTTCTTC.

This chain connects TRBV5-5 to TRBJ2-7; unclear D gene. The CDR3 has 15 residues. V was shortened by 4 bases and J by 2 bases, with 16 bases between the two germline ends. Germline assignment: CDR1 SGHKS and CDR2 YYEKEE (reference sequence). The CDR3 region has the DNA TGTGCCAGCAGCCCCGTGTTGTCCGTAACCTACGAGCAGTACTTC. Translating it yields CASSPVLSVTYEQYF.

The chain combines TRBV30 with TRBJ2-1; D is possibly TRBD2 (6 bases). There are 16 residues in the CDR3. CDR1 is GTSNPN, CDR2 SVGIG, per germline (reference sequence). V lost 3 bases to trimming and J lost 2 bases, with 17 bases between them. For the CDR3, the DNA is TGTGCCTGGAGGGGGGGTGCCGGGACCACCTACAATGAGCAGTTCTTC. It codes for CAWRGGAGTTYNEQFF.

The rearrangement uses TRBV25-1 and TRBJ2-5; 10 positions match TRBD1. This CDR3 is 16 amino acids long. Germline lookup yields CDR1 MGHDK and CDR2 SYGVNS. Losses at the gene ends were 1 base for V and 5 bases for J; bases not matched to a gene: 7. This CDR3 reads CASSEWTGGIWETQYF. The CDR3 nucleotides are TGTGCCAGCAGTGAATGGACAGGGGGAATTTGGGAGACCCAGTACTTC.